Listed here is a single T cell receptor beta chain. CDR1 SGDLS and CDR2 YYNGEE come from the germline V gene. The CDR3 extends over 15 amino acids. V shed 3 bases, J shed 0 bases, and the junction held 4 bases outside the gene matches. The data are from a study of blood T cell repertoires in COVID-19. Study-wide context: Sites in the United States, Italy and Spain provided acute and convalescent COVID-19 samples. T cells, B-cell-depleted T cells, or PBMCs provided the cDNA or gDNA that served as material.

Original processing notes: How many nucleated cells were present was estimated from reference gene primer amplification. The table came from immunoSEQ multiplex PCR; TCRdb's copy has only in-frame clones and leaves some out. For V, J and clone size, that table is used; D and trimming come from the DNA. The data contain about 180,000 clones, 70% to 85% of them seen just once; the ten biggest clones take up 9.8%. The sequence derives from a woman of 80 years or more with acute or convalescent COVID-19. The source material was peripheral blood. The rearrangement links TRBV9 to TRBJ2-7, with 9 nucleotides matching TRBD2. CDR3 DNA sequence: TGTGCCAGCAGCGGACGTAGCGGGAGCTCCTACGAGCAGTACTTC. Translated: CASSGRSGSSYEQYF. Variable domain in full (rest from reference TRBV9 and TRBJ2-7): DSGVTQTPKHLITATGQRVTLRCSPRSGDLSVYWYQQSLDQGLQFLIQYYNGEERAKGNILERFSAQQFPDLHSELNLSSLELGDSALYFCASSGRSGSSYEQYFGPGTRLTVT.